The rows below give T cell receptor beta chains drawn from one sample of a study of vaccination and CD4 T cells after COVID-19. TCRdb used MiXCR to reprocess the PCR reads, holding one entry per CDR3 protein. Of 9,000 to 15,000 distinct CDR3 sequences in the sample, roughly 44% were seen once. These receptors have no identified antigens. The source material was cultured CD4+ T cells from blood. All receptors derive from a human donor with COVID-19. The CDR3 runs from the conserved cysteine through the conserved F or W. The D gene is left open where the match is weak. Clone size appears in some rows only: once, few, many, or a class for an expanded clone.

CDR3 protein: CASSPITTTGPGGEAFF
CDR3 DNA: TGCGCCAGCAGCCCCATTACTACTACAGGTCCCGGCGGTGAAGCTTTCTTT
J gene: TRBJ1-1
clone size: .
D gene: .
V gene: TRBV5-1

CDR3 protein: CSASKTQAGTGINQPQHF
CDR3 DNA: TGCAGTGCTAGCAAAACCCAAGCCGGGACAGGCATTAATCAGCCCCAGCATTTT
J gene: TRBJ1-5
clone size: .
D gene: TRBD1
V gene: TRBV20-1

CDR3 protein: CASSIERGGRYEQYF
CDR3 DNA: TGTGCCAGTAGTATCGAGCGGGGGGGCCGCTACGAGCAGTACTTC
J gene: TRBJ2-7
clone size: .
D gene: TRBD2
V gene: TRBV19

CDR3 protein: CASSPGDRTYEQYF
CDR3 DNA: TGTGCCAGCAGCCCCGGCGACCGGACCTACGAGCAGTACTTC
J gene: TRBJ2-7
clone size: large
D gene: .
V gene: TRBV11-3

CDR3 protein: CASSESREYGYAF
CDR3 DNA: TGTGCCAGCAGTGAATCAAGGGAGTATGGCTACGCCTTC
J gene: TRBJ1-2
clone size: .
D gene: .
V gene: TRBV6-1

CDR3 protein: CASSEERGNTEAFF
CDR3 DNA: TGTGCCAGCAGTGAAGAGAGGGGGAACACTGAAGCTTTCTTT
J gene: TRBJ1-1
clone size: few
D gene: .
V gene: TRBV6-1

CDR3 protein: CASSDRRVMSPLHF
CDR3 DNA: TGTGCCAGCAGCGACAGGAGGGTAATGTCACCCCTCCACTTT
J gene: TRBJ1-6
clone size: .
D gene: .
V gene: TRBV6-1

CDR3 protein: CAISESHQGGQETQYF
CDR3 DNA: TGTGCCATCAGTGAGTCCCACCAGGGGGGCCAAGAGACCCAGTACTTC
J gene: TRBJ2-5
clone size: .
D gene: .
V gene: TRBV10-3

CDR3 protein: CASSALGTGTSVTDTQYF
CDR3 DNA: TGTGCCAGCAGCGCTCTCGGCACCGGGACATCGGTCACAGATACGCAGTATTTT
J gene: TRBJ2-3
clone size: .
D gene: .
V gene: TRBV9

CDR3 protein: CASSLAGVLQETQYF
CDR3 DNA: TGTGCCAGCAGCTTAGCGGGGGTCCTCCAAGAGACCCAGTACTTC
J gene: TRBJ2-5
clone size: few
D gene: TRBD2
V gene: TRBV27

CDR3 protein: CAISESQGYNYGYTF
CDR3 DNA: TGTGCCATCAGTGAGTCACAGGGGTATAACTATGGCTACACCTTC
J gene: TRBJ1-2
clone size: .
D gene: TRBD1
V gene: TRBV10-3

CDR3 protein: CASSTGVGYGYTF
CDR3 DNA: TGTGCCAGCAGTACAGGGGTTGGCTATGGCTACACCTTC
J gene: TRBJ1-2
clone size: few
D gene: TRBD1
V gene: TRBV6-1

CDR3 protein: CASSQDAGQGVVTGELFF
CDR3 DNA: TGCGCCAGCAGCCAAGACGCCGGACAGGGGGTCGTCACCGGGGAGCTGTTTTTT
J gene: TRBJ2-2
clone size: .
D gene: TRBD1
V gene: TRBV4-1

CDR3 protein: CASMRDTGELFF
CDR3 DNA: TGTGCCAGCATGCGGGACACCGGGGAGCTGTTTTTT
J gene: TRBJ2-2
clone size: .
D gene: .
V gene: TRBV6-1

CDR3 protein: CASSLGVNEQFF
CDR3 DNA: TGTGCCAGCAGCCTCGGCGTAAATGAGCAGTTCTTC
J gene: TRBJ2-1
clone size: .
D gene: .
V gene: TRBV7-8

CDR3 protein: CSAPRGEFANTGELFF
CDR3 DNA: TGCAGTGCTCCCAGAGGAGAATTCGCGAACACCGGGGAGCTGTTTTTT
J gene: TRBJ2-2
clone size: .
D gene: .
V gene: TRBV20-1

CDR3 protein: CASSLGQGPSGANVLTF
CDR3 DNA: TGTGCCAGCAGCCTGGGACAGGGCCCCTCTGGGGCCAACGTCCTGACTTTC
J gene: TRBJ2-6
clone size: few
D gene: TRBD1
V gene: TRBV7-9

CDR3 protein: CASSPMGGFQETQYF
CDR3 DNA: TGTGCCAGCAGCCCAATGGGGGGGTTCCAAGAGACCCAGTACTTC
J gene: TRBJ2-5
clone size: few
D gene: TRBD2
V gene: TRBV7-2

CDR3 protein: CSADPRAGGTGELFF
CDR3 DNA: TGCAGTGCTGACCCTCGAGCGGGGGGCACCGGGGAGCTGTTTTTT
J gene: TRBJ2-2
clone size: .
D gene: TRBD2
V gene: TRBV20-1

CDR3 protein: CASSPQGIQETQYF
CDR3 DNA: TGTGCCAGCAGTCCGCAGGGTATCCAAGAGACCCAGTACTTC
J gene: TRBJ2-5
clone size: once
D gene: .
V gene: TRBV6-4

CDR3 protein: CASTSGTGRYGYTF
CDR3 DNA: TGTGCCAGCACTTCCGGGACAGGCCGTTATGGCTACACCTTC
J gene: TRBJ1-2
clone size: .
D gene: TRBD1
V gene: TRBV6-1

CDR3 protein: CSATLRGQSYEQYF
CDR3 DNA: TGCAGTGCCACATTGAGGGGACAGTCCTACGAGCAGTACTTC
J gene: TRBJ2-7
clone size: few
D gene: TRBD1
V gene: TRBV20-1

CDR3 protein: CASSYSGSNTEAFF
CDR3 DNA: TGTGCCAGCAGTTACTCCGGCTCCAACACTGAAGCTTTCTTT
J gene: TRBJ1-1
clone size: few
D gene: .
V gene: TRBV6-5

CDR3 protein: CASSEAPGGGTTPLHF
CDR3 DNA: TGCGCCAGCAGCGAGGCTCCAGGGGGGGGAACGACACCCCTCCACTTT
J gene: TRBJ1-6
clone size: .
D gene: TRBD1
V gene: TRBV5-1

CDR3 protein: CASSPWALAGGTSYNEQFF
CDR3 DNA: TGTGCCAGCAGCCCCTGGGCCCTAGCGGGGGGGACCTCCTACAATGAGCAGTTCTTC
J gene: TRBJ2-1
clone size: .
D gene: TRBD2
V gene: TRBV6-1

CDR3 protein: CANRGTDGNTIYF
CDR3 DNA: TGTGCCAACCGAGGGACAGACGGAAACACCATATATTTT
J gene: TRBJ1-3
clone size: .
D gene: TRBD1
V gene: TRBV10-3

CDR3 protein: CASSKTPGLVYNEQFF
CDR3 DNA: TGTGCCAGCAGTAAAACCCCGGGACTAGTATACAATGAGCAGTTCTTC
J gene: TRBJ2-1
clone size: .
D gene: TRBD2
V gene: TRBV27

CDR3 protein: CASSLQGGEKLFF
CDR3 DNA: TGTGCCAGCAGTTTACAGGGCGGGGAAAAACTGTTTTTT
J gene: TRBJ1-4
clone size: once
D gene: .
V gene: TRBV12-3/TRBV12-4

CDR3 protein: CASNPDRGLGANVLTF
CDR3 DNA: TGTGCCAGCAACCCTGACAGGGGGCTCGGGGCCAACGTCCTGACTTTC
J gene: TRBJ2-6
clone size: .
D gene: TRBD1
V gene: TRBV7-9

CDR3 protein: CASSLDFRVGNSPLHF
CDR3 DNA: TGTGCCAGCAGCTTAGATTTTCGGGTAGGTAATTCACCCCTCCACTTT
J gene: TRBJ1-6
clone size: .
D gene: .
V gene: TRBV11-2

CDR3 protein: CASRRQGSANTGELFF
CDR3 DNA: TGTGCCAGCAGAAGACAGGGGTCCGCGAACACCGGGGAGCTGTTTTTT
J gene: TRBJ2-2
clone size: few
D gene: TRBD1
V gene: TRBV6-1